The rows below give T cell receptor beta chains drawn from one sample of a study of T cells expressing NK-cell markers. One entry per CDR3 protein, without DNA, is what TCRdb gives after re-calling the 5' RACE reads. In all, the sample yields about 430,000 distinct CDR3 sequences. Sequencing was performed on blood T cells: a sorted CD56 or NKG2C T cell subset, CD4+ or CD8+ T cells, or bulk PBMC T cells (not recorded which). These receptors were collected from a woman aged 45-59 years in good health. Each CDR3 is given with its conserved first and last residue. Fields, in order: V gene, J gene, CDR3 protein.

TRBV7-9,TRBJ1-5,CASSISGGGEPQHF
TRBV28,TRBJ2-7,CASSSYRGRPYEQYF
TRBV11-3,TRBJ2-5,CASSGRDTRTQYF
TRBV3-1,TRBJ2-7,CASSEPGQGVNEQYF
TRBV12-3/TRBV12-4,TRBJ2-3,CASSLAAHRTDTQYF
TRBV12-3/TRBV12-4,TRBJ2-1,CASSSQGLAGDYNEQFF
TRBV20-1,TRBJ2-2,CSARRSSGTNTGELFF
TRBV29-1,TRBJ2-2,CSGSVGRELFF
TRBV5-1,TRBJ2-1,CASSQGLATEQFF
TRBV7-3,TRBJ2-3,CASGLAGGSTDTQYF
TRBV5-1,TRBJ2-5,CASSLAGLTSGLKGETQYF